The next 16 T cell receptor beta chains were all read from a single sample in a study of cytomegalovirus exposure and HLA in healthy donors. The PCR ran on 60 Vbeta and 13 Jbeta primers. Libraries were prepared by immunoSEQ multiplex PCR; TCRdb keeps only in-frame clonotypes and omits some of them. The sample records roughly 170,000 clones, 75% to 85% being singletons. The sequencing input was PBMCs. Source of these receptors: a boy under 18 in good health and CMV-seronegative.

This clone was picked up one time. The CDR3 reads CASSLGTSGSEQYF. In nucleotides, the CDR3 is TGTGCCAGCAGCTTAGGGACTAGCGGGAGCGAGCAGTACTTC. The rearrangement links TRBV5-6 to TRBJ2-7, with TRBD2 matching 14 bases. Trimming cost V 2 bases and J 6 bases; bases outside gene matches: 1. Germline-derived CDR1 and CDR2 are SGHDT and YYEEEE. There are 14 residues in the CDR3.

The CDR3 is CASSSHRGRGSYEQYF. CDR3 nucleotides: TGTGCCAGCAGCTCCCACAGGGGGCGCGGGTCCTACGAGCAGTACTTC. The V and J genes are TRBV7-2 and TRBJ2-7; 9 bases are shared with TRBD1. The CDR3 runs to 16 residues. From germline, CDR1 is SGHTA and CDR2 FQGNSA. After removal of 4 bases from V and 1 base from J, the junction contained 8 bases not matched to a gene.

The chain has TRBV9 and TRBJ2-6; D may be TRBD1 (6 bases). Between the trimmed V and J ends, which lost 1 base and 3 bases, there was a span of 8 bases. CDR3 size: 15 residues. Per germline, CDR1 SGDLS and CDR2 YYNGEE. Here the CDR3 reads CASSVQGIGANVLTF. The CDR3, as DNA: TGTGCCAGCAGCGTACAGGGGATTGGGGCCAACGTCCTGACTTTC.

V and J are TRBV6-1 and TRBJ2-1; perhaps TRBD2 as D (5 bases). V dropped 2 bases and J dropped 4 bases, with 18 bases sitting between them. CDR1 is MNHNS, CDR2 SASEGT, per germline. CDR3 length: 17 amino acids. CDR3 DNA: TGTGCCAGCAGTGAATCAGCGGTGCGGGTGGCTTACAATGAGCAGTTCTTC. As protein: CASSESAVRVAYNEQFF.

The chain employs TRBV6-6 and TRBJ2-1, with 9 bases fitting TRBD1. CDR3 size: 13 residues. Germline trimming cut 7 bases from V and 5 bases from J; bases unmatched to any gene: 3. CDR1 is MNHNY and CDR2 is SVGAGI in the germline V gene (reference sequence). The CDR3 sequence: CASTGTGNNEQFF. In DNA form, the CDR3 reads TGTGCCAGCACCGGGACAGGGAACAATGAGCAGTTCTTC.

This chain links TRBV5-5 with TRBJ1-1; D perhaps matches TRBD1 (5 bases). Germline-derived CDR1 and CDR2 are SGHKS and YYEKEE (reference sequence). The CDR3 is 13 residues long. V gave up 2 bases and J gave up 5 bases, with 10 bases separating them. CDR3 bases: TGTGCCAGCAGCTTATACGGGGGAACTGAAGCTTTCTTT. Protein: CASSLYGGTEAFF.

This chain links TRBV7-8 with TRBJ2-5; D remains unclear. Germline assignment: CDR1 SGHVS and CDR2 FQNEAQ. Deletions cut 0 bases from V and 5 bases from J, with 10 bases between. The CDR3 extends over 14 amino acids. The CDR3 nucleotides read TGTGCCAGCAGCTTAGCGGGCAGGTGGGAGACCCAGTACTTC. Its protein is CASSLAGRWETQYF.

The chain combines TRBV7-9 with TRBJ2-7; 10 nucleotides agree with TRBD1. The CDR3 sequence is 16 residues long. Per germline, CDR1 SEHNR and CDR2 FQNEAQ (reference sequence). V was clipped by 4 bases and J by 4 bases; unmatched bases: 10. Here the CDR3 reads CASSSARDRGMYEQYF. The CDR3 bases are TGTGCCAGCAGCTCGGCCCGGGACAGGGGAATGTACGAGCAGTACTTC.

The J gene is TRBJ1-2, the V gene TRBV30, with TRBD1 matching 7 bases. Germline CDR1 is GTSNPN and CDR2 is SVGIG (reference sequence). The CDR3 is 16 residues long. The J segment lost 0 bases and the V segment lost 8 bases, leaving 15 bases of the junction unmatched. CDR3 in amino acids: CAAGPGRGSPNYGYTF. The CDR3 region has the DNA TGTGCCGCAGGCCCGGGCAGGGGGTCTCCTAACTATGGCTACACCTTC. Drawing the rest from reference TRBV30 and TRBJ1-2, the complete variable domain is SQTIHQWPATLVQPVGSPLSLECTVEGTSNPNLYWYRQAAGRGLQLLFYSVGIGQISSEVPQNLSASRPQDRQFILSSKKLLLSDSGFYLCAAGPGRGSPNYGYTFGSGTRLTVV.

CDR3 in DNA: TGTGCCAGCAGCTTAGTCGGCAGAGGTAGCATTCAGTACTTC. Amino acid sequence: CASSLVGRGSIQYF. J is TRBJ2-4 and V is TRBV7-3; D is unclear. Trimming cost V 2 bases and J 9 bases, with 14 bases left between them. This CDR3 is 14 amino acids long. The V gene's germline CDR1 is SGHTA and CDR2 FQGTGA.

CDR3 bases: TGTGCCAGCAGCCCCCCGGGCACTGAAGCTTTCTTT. Translation: CASSPPGTEAFF. This sequence joins TRBV7-9 and TRBJ1-1, with D unclear. Trimming stripped 5 bases from V and 4 bases from J, with 8 bases between. Looked up from germline, CDR1 is SEHNR and CDR2 is FQNEAQ (reference sequence). CDR3 size: 12 residues.

V usage is TRBV4-3 and J usage is TRBJ2-7; TRBD1 might be the D (5 bases). V dropped 2 bases and J dropped 1 base, with 9 bases sitting between them. The CDR3 contains 14 residues. The germline CDR1 and CDR2 sequences are LGHNA and YSLEER. The CDR3 DNA follows: TGCGCCAGCAGCCAATTCCAGGGTTCCTACGAGCAGTACTTC. This encodes CASSQFQGSYEQYF.

The chain joins TRBV4-3 to TRBJ2-1; weak D call: TRBD1 (6 bases). V was shortened by 1 base and J by 9 bases, with 13 bases between the two germline ends. CDR3 length equals 14 residues. Germline CDR1 LGHNA, CDR2 YSLEER. This chain's CDR3 is CASSQVVARGEQFF. The CDR3 nucleotides are TGCGCCAGCAGCCAAGTTGTGGCCAGGGGTGAGCAGTTCTTC.

This chain joins TRBV7-2 and TRBJ1-2, with 12 positions matching TRBD1. The CDR3 runs to 14 residues. The germline CDR1 and CDR2 sequences are SGHTA and FQGNSA. Trimming at V came to 5 bases and at J to 4 bases, leaving 2 bases not matched to a gene. As DNA, the CDR3 is TGTGCCAGCAGCCCGGGACAGGGGGCCTATGGCTACACCTTC. This sequence encodes CASSPGQGAYGYTF.

The chain carries TRBV5-8 and TRBJ2-3; D uncertain. The CDR3 has 12 residues. From germline, CDR1 is SGHTS and CDR2 YDEGEE. V was shortened by 5 bases and J by 5 bases, with 9 bases between the two germline ends. Written as DNA, the CDR3 is TGTGCCAGCAGTTTAAATCGAGATACGCAGTATTTT. It encodes CASSLNRDTQYF.

The chain is built from TRBV19 and TRBJ2-1, with TRBD2 matching over 8 bases. Trimming took 5 bases from V and 1 from J; bases not matched to a gene: 4. This CDR3 contains 15 residues. Germline V CDR1 and CDR2: LNHDA, SQIVND (reference sequence). The CDR3 bases are TGTGCCAGTAGTGAGGCGGGGGGATCCTACAATGAGCAGTTCTTC. It translates to CASSEAGGSYNEQFF.